This TCR beta chain was sequenced for a study of blood T cells in healthy people across ages. A second PCR, run for about 7 to 11 cycles, used a sample-barcoded 5' primer plus a J-beta primer mix. TCRdb ran MiXCR on the 5' RACE reads and lists one entry per CDR3 protein. The sample lists more than 500,000 distinct CDR3 sequences; approximately 27% were seen once. CDR3 size: 14 residues. The V end was cut by 0 bases, the J end by 4 bases, with 12 bases between. CDR1 and CDR2 (germline): GTSNPN, SVGIG (reference sequence). The TCR sequence derives from a woman in her sixties or seventies in good health. This chain joins TRBV30 and TRBJ1-2; no clear D gene. Sequenced material: blood. The CDR3 loop is CAWSVGPGSYGYTF. The CDR3, as DNA: TGTGCCTGGAGTGTAGGCCCGGGCAGCTATGGCTACACCTTC.